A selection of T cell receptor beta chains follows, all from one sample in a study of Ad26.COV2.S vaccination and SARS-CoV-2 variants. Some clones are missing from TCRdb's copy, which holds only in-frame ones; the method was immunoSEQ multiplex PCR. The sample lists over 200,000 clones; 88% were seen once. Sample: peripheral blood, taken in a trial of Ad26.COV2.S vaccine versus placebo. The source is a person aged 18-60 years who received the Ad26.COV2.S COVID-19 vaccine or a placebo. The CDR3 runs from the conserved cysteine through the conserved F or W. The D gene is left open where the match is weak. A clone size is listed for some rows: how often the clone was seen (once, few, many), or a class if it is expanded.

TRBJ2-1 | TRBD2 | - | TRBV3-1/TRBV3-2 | TGTGCCAGCAGCCAAGAGGCTAGCGGGAGGGCCCCGGATGAGCAGTTCTTC | CASSQEASGRAPDEQFF
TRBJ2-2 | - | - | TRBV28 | TGTGCCAGCAGTTTTCAGGTGGACGCTGGGGAGCTGTTTTTT | CASSFQVDAGELFF
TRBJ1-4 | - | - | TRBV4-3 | TGCGCCAGCAGCCCCGCAGGCGGGGCTAATGAAAAACTGTTTTTT | CASSPAGGANEKLFF
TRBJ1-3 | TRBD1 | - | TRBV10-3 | TGTGCCATCAAGGGGACAGGGCCTGGAAACACCATATATTTT | CAIKGTGPGNTIYF
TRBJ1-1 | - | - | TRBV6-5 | TGTGCCAGCAGCCCCCTTAGGACAGTAAACACTGAAGCTTTCTTT | CASSPLRTVNTEAFF
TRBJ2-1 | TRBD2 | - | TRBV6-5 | TGTGCCAGCTGGACTAGCGGCACCTACAATGAGCAGTTCTTC | CASWTSGTYNEQFF
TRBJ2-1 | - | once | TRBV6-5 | TGTGCCAGCTCGTATTTAGGGAATGAGCAGTTCTTC | CASSYLGNEQFF
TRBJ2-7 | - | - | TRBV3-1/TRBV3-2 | TGTGCCAGCAGCCAAGATCCCGTTGCCTACGAGCAGTACTTC | CASSQDPVAYEQYF
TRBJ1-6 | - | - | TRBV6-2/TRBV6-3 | TGTGCCAGCAGTTTCGTAACCGGACAGCTACTCTTT | CASSFVTGQLLF
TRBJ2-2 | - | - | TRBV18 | TGTGCCAGCTCACAACAACAGGTAGACGGGGAGCTGTTTTTT | CASSQQQVDGELFF
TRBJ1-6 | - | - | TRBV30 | TGTGCCTGGAGGCCCTCGGGAGTCAGGCAAAATTCACCCCTCCACTTT | CAWRPSGVRQNSPLHF